This T cell receptor (beta chain) derives from a study of shared clonotypes between healthy human individuals. Study results and limitations: Rarefaction exposed incomplete sorted-subset sequencing despite large depth. Sampling included only blood; tissue repertoires likely differ.

Clones were read by immunoSEQ multiplex PCR, and TCRdb kept only the in-frame ones, dropping some. Seen here are some 2,500,000 clones, 93% observed once, and the top ten hold about 0.34%. This clone was recorded once. The target antigen is unknown. Into CD45RA+ naive and CD45RA-negative memory subsets, the CD4+ cells were split. This clonotype originated in a man aged 18 to 30 in good health. Some clones in this sample may be carry-over from other donors' samples. Sequencing input: naive CD4+ T cells from PBMCs. Subset of the sample: CD45RA+ positively selected.

The DNA of the CDR3 is TGTGCCAGCAGCTTGGTCGGGGGGCAAGGCACCGGGGAGCTGTTTTTT. This codes for CASSLVGGQGTGELFF. J is TRBJ2-2 and V is TRBV5-4; D may be TRBD2 (7 bases). V was clipped by 0 bases and J by 4 bases, with 13 bases between them. Per the germline V gene, CDR1 is SGHNT and CDR2 is YYREEE (reference sequence). CDR3 length equals 16 residues.